This TCR beta chain was sequenced during a study of CD8+CD57+ T cells in acquired aplastic anemia. Findings of the study overall: Shared by patients and controls, twenty-nine CD8+ CDR3s were abundant in patients.

Using genomic DNA as the template, TCR beta VDJ and CDR3 profiling was carried out. TCRdb redid the calling of the reads with MiXCR, one entry per CDR3 protein. The sample holds 250,000 to 300,000 distinct CDR3 sequences, 56% seen once. Trimming took off 5 bases at V and 9 bases at J, with 13 bases between the two ends. This CDR3 is built from 12 residues. This clonotype has at least ten counts. Its specificity is not known. The rearrangement joins TRBV12-3 or TRBV12-4 to TRBJ1-2; a possible D gene is TRBD1 (6 bases). This sequence was found in a human donor with severe aplastic anemia or a healthy control (not recorded which). Sequencing input: sorted CD4+, CD8+, or CD8+CD57+ T cells (not recorded which) from PBMCs. The CDR3 DNA is TGTGCCAGCAGTCTGTCGCAGGGGAGCTACACCTTC. Protein product: CASSLSQGSYTF.